The present TCR beta chain was sequenced within a study of blood T cell repertoires in COVID-19. Study as a whole: COVID-19 samples from acute and convalescent phases originated in the United States, Italy and Spain. From T cells, B-cell-depleted T cells, or PBMCs came the material, which was cDNA or gDNA.

The germline gives CDR1 SNHLY, CDR2 FYNNEI. With 7 bases removed from V and 5 bases from J, the gap between germline ends came to 11 bases. The CDR3 contains 13 residues. Per the authors' pipeline: Estimates of nucleated cell counts were drawn from the amplification of reference gene primers. Data came from immunoSEQ multiplex PCR; TCRdb stores just in-frame clones and leaves some out. V and J calls and clone size are copied from that table; D and trimming were computed from the DNA. The table has approximately 91,000 clones, around 80% seen once. This rearrangement joins TRBV2 to TRBJ1-4; no definite D call. The receptor was isolated from a man aged 70 or older with acute or convalescent COVID-19. The sample consisted of peripheral blood. The CDR3 DNA reads TGTGCCAGCAAGGAGGTACAGAATGAAAAACTGTTTTTT. Translation gives CASKEVQNEKLFF. Based on the CDR3 plus reference TRBV2 and TRBJ1-4, the full variable domain is EPEVTQTPSHQVTQMGQEVILRCVPISNHLYFYWYRQILGQKVEFLVSFYNNEISEKSEIFDDQFSVERPDGSNFTLKIRSTKLEDSAMYFCASKEVQNEKLFFGSGTQLSVL.